The T cell receptor (beta chain) under discussion was sequenced for a study of T cell changes during pregnancy in multiple sclerosis. This clone was observed many times. The V gene lost 3 bases and the J gene lost 2 bases, with 10 bases spanning the gap. CDR3 size: 14 residues. Looked up from germline, CDR1 is SEHNR and CDR2 is FQNEAQ (reference sequence). Sequencing was performed with immunoSEQ multiplex PCR; in TCRdb, only in-frame clones are kept and a portion is missing. Altogether about 44,000 clones are present, roughly 92% being singletons, with the ten largest covering 0.55% to 0.7%. The receptor was derived from a female donor with multiple sclerosis, enrolled in a pregnancy study. V gene TRBV7-9 combines with J gene TRBJ2-5; maybe TRBD2 (5 bases). The source was CD4+ T cells from peripheral blood mononuclear cells, collected in the first trimester of pregnancy. This CDR3 is CASSFGRVQETQYF. The CDR3 region has the DNA TGTGCCAGCAGCTTCGGGCGGGTACAAGAGACCCAGTACTTC. Using reference TRBV7-9 and TRBJ2-5 for the parts outside the CDR3, the full variable domain is DTGVSQNPRHKITKRGQNVTFRCDPISEHNRLYWYRQTLGQGPEFLTYFQNEAQLEKSRLLSDRFSAERPKGSFSTLEIQRTEQGDSAMYLCASSFGRVQETQYFGPGTRLLVL.